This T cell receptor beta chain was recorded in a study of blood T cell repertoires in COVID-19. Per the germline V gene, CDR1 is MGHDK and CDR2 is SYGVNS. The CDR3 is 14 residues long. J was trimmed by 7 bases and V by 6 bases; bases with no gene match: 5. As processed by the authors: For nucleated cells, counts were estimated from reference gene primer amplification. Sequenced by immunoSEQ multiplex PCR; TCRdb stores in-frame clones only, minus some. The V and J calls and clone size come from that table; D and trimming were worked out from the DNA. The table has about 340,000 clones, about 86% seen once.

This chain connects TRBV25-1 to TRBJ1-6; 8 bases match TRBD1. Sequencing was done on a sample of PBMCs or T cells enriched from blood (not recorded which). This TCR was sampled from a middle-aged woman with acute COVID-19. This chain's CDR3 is CASRDTGGNSPLHF. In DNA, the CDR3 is TGTGCCAGCAGGGATACAGGGGGGAATTCACCCCTCCACTTT.